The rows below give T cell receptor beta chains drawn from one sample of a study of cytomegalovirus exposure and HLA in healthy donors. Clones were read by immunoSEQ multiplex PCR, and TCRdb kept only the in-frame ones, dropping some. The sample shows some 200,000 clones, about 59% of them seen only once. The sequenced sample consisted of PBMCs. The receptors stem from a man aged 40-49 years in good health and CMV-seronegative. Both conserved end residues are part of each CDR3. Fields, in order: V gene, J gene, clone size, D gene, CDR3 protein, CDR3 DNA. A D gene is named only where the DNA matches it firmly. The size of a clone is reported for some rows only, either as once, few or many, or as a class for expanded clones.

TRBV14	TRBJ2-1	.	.	CASSQRQNSYNEQFF	TGTGCCAGCAGCCAACGACAGAATTCCTACAATGAGCAGTTCTTC
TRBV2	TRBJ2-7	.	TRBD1	CASRIVGTGLTYEQYF	TGTGCCAGCAGGATTGTCGGGACAGGGTTGACCTACGAGCAGTACTTC
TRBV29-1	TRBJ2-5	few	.	CSVAEQTQYF	TGCAGCGTTGCCGAGCAGACCCAGTACTTC
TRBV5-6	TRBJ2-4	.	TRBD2	CASSQNPRGDIQYF	TGTGCCAGCAGCCAGAACCCTCGGGGGGACATTCAGTACTTC
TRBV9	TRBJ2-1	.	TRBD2	CASSVDGTSGRDGEQFF	TGTGCCAGCAGCGTAGATGGAACTAGCGGGAGGGATGGTGAGCAGTTCTTC
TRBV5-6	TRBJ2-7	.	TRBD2	CASSLWASGLKSYEQYF	TGTGCCAGCAGCTTGTGGGCTAGCGGACTGAAATCCTACGAGCAGTACTTC
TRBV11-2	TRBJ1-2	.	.	CASSSTFRGGYGYTF	TGTGCCAGCAGCTCCACCTTTCGAGGGGGCTATGGCTACACCTTC
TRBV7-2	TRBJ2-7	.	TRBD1	CASTKGQQYEQYF	TGTGCCAGCACCAAGGGACAGCAGTACGAGCAGTACTTC
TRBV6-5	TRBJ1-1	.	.	CASSRREGRTEAFF	TGTGCCAGCAGTCGACGGGAGGGGAGAACTGAAGCTTTCTTT
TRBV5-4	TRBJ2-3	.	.	CASSPAGTRTDTQYF	TGTGCCAGCAGCCCGGCCGGGACAAGGACAGATACGCAGTATTTT
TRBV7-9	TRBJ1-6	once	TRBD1	CSSGQGDSPLHF	TGTTCCAGCGGACAGGGGGATTCTCCCCTCCACTTT
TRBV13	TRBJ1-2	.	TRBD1	CASSSGQDGYGYTF	TGTGCCAGCAGCTCCGGACAGGATGGCTATGGCTACACCTTC
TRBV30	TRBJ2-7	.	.	CAWRETGPSEQYF	TGTGCCTGGAGGGAGACAGGCCCCAGCGAGCAGTACTTC
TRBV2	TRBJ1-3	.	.	CASSVQNSGNTIYF	TGTGCCAGCAGTGTTCAGAACTCTGGAAACACCATATATTTT
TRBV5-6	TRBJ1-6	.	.	CASSLGEGYNSPLHF	TGTGCCAGCAGCTTGGGGGAGGGTTATAATTCCCCCCTCCACTTT
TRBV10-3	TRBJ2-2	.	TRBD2	CAISITSGRESGELFF	TGTGCCATCAGCATAACTAGCGGGAGGGAATCCGGGGAGCTGTTTTTT
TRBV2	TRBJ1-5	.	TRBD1	CASSLQGNSNQPQHF	TGTGCCAGCAGCCTACAGGGGAATAGCAATCAGCCCCAGCATTTT
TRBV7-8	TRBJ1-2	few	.	CASSLSVSNYGYTF	TGTGCCAGCAGCTTATCCGTTTCTAACTATGGCTACACCTTC
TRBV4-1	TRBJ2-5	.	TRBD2	CASSQGTTGLAGQETQYF	TGCGCCAGCAGCCAAGGTACCACTGGACTAGCGGGACAAGAGACCCAGTACTTC
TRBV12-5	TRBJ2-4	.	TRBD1	CASGKTPHGTGTVTKNIQYF	TGTGCTAGTGGTAAAACCCCCCACGGGACAGGGACGGTTACCAAAAACATTCAGTACTTC
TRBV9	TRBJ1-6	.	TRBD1	CASSLYGDRGSPLHF	TGTGCCAGCAGCCTATATGGGGACAGGGGATCACCCCTCCACTTT
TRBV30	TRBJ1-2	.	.	CAWAAGLYRGYTF	TGTGCCTGGGCAGCGGGCCTCTATAGGGGCTACACCTTC
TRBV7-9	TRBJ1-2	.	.	CASSFSGGNYGYTF	TGTGCCAGCAGCTTCTCTGGGGGCAACTATGGCTACACCTTC
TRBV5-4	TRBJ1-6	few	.	CASSLWPGPNSPLHF	TGTGCCAGCAGCTTGTGGCCAGGGCCTAATTCACCCCTCCACTTT
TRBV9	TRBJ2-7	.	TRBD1	CASSARQGPYEQYF	TGTGCCAGCAGCGCCCGACAGGGACCCTACGAGCAGTACTTC
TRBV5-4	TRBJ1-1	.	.	CASSSVKGQFTEAFF	TGTGCCAGCAGCTCTGTAAAGGGACAATTCACTGAAGCTTTCTTT
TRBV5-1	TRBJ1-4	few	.	CASSADTEKLFF	TGCGCCAGCAGCGCCGACACCGAAAAACTGTTTTTT
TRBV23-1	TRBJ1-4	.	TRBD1	CASSPLDRGPQKLFF	TGCGCCAGCAGCCCCCTCGACAGGGGGCCTCAAAAACTGTTTTTT
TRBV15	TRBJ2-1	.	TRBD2	CATSAHLGGGNEQFF	TGTGCCACCAGCGCCCACCTCGGGGGGGGCAATGAGCAGTTCTTC